The 13 T cell receptor beta chains listed next were all sequenced from one sample in a study of CXCR3-negative and CXCR3-positive naive CD8 T cells (dated by TCRdb to between 2019 and 2020). The instrument was a NextSeq 550. The Human TCR Profiling Kit (MiLaboratory) was used to make UMI-labeled 5' RACE TRB cDNA libraries. After TCRdb reprocessed the reads, each CDR3 protein sequence was kept as one row, without DNA. This sample's table contains over 100,000 distinct CDR3 sequences. The ten biggest clones cover 0.25% to 0.35% of the sample. The sequenced material came from naive CXCR3- CD8+ T cells from blood. Reading the label with the study, this specimen's cell subset or site is: CD45RO-CCR7+CD27+CD95- naive CD8+ T cells lacking CXCR3 (TNR3-). The receptors here all came from a human donor in good health. Some clones in this sample may be carry-over from other donors' samples.

The rearrangement links TRBV29-1 to TRBJ2-1. CDR1 SQVTM and CDR2 ANQGSEA come from the germline V gene. This CDR3 is 15 amino acids long. CDR3 loop: CSVEDYARSYNEQFF.

The chain recombines TRBV12-3 or TRBV12-4 with TRBJ2-1. The CDR3 is made up of 12 amino acids. This CDR3 reads CASSIRNNEQFF.

The chain uses TRBV29-1 and TRBJ2-7. The CDR3 has 12 residues. Germline loops: CDR1 SQVTM, CDR2 ANQGSEA. The CDR3: CSVEVSPYEQYF.

This chain links TRBV6-5 with TRBJ2-1; TCRdb lists TRBD1, though no DNA is available to test this call. Germline CDR1 MNHEY, CDR2 SVGAGI. The CDR3 runs to 14 residues. The CDR3 sequence: CASSYPTGRDEQFF.

The CDR3: CASSENFDEQFF. J is TRBJ2-1 and V is TRBV9. CDR3 length: 12 amino acids. Germline CDR1 and CDR2: SGDLS and YYNGEE.

V usage is TRBV3-1 and J usage is TRBJ2-1; TCRdb indicates TRBD2, and absent DNA this call remains unverified. The germline V gene has CDR1 LGHDT and CDR2 YNNKEL (reference sequence). The CDR3 has 16 amino acids. CDR3 sequence: CASSQESTSGSPEQFF.

The V and J genes are TRBV19 and TRBJ2-5; TCRdb's assignment of TRBD2 cannot be checked, as there is no DNA. This CDR3 spans 13 amino acids. The germline gives CDR1 LNHDA, CDR2 SQIVND (reference sequence). The CDR3: CASSILGGETQYF.

The chain has TRBV27 and TRBJ1-4. Per the germline V gene, CDR1 is MNHEY and CDR2 is SMNVEV (reference sequence). This CDR3 has 13 amino acids. This chain's CDR3 is CASSLPGNEKLFF.

The V call is TRBV24-1, the J call TRBJ2-7. Germline values: CDR1 KGHDR, CDR2 SFDVKD. This CDR3 has 14 residues. CDR3 sequence: CATSDFGRPYEQYF.

This chain uses TRBV7-9 with TRBJ2-4; without DNA, the TCRdb call of TRBD2 cannot be checked. This CDR3 region has 14 residues. CDR1 is SEHNR and CDR2 is FQNEAQ in the germline V gene (reference sequence). CDR3 residues: CASSLGGEENIQYF.

The gene calls are TRBV7-9 and TRBJ1-1; TCRdb proposes TRBD1, but this gene call is untestable without DNA. Germline CDR1 and CDR2: SEHNR and FQNEAQ (reference sequence). The CDR3 covers 15 residues. The CDR3: CASSWGAVMNTEAFF. The entire variable domain, with the rest obtained from reference TRBV7-9 and TRBJ1-1, is as follows: DTGVSQNPRHKITKRGQNVTFRCDPISEHNRLYWYRQTLGQGPEFLTYFQNEAQLEKSRLLSDRFSAERPKGSFSTLEIQRTEQGDSAMYLCASSWGAVMNTEAFFGQGTRLTVV.

The chain combines TRBV29-1 with TRBJ2-7. Germline CDR1 reads SQVTM; CDR2 reads ANQGSEA. CDR3 size: 12 residues. The CDR3 spells CSVVIDYYEQYF.

The CDR3 protein is CASSIGGVSYEQYF. The chain is built from TRBV5-1 and TRBJ2-7; with no DNA, the TCRdb D assignment of TRBD1 cannot be verified. This CDR3 has 14 amino acids. Germline V gives CDR1 SGHRS, CDR2 YFSETQ.